The following is a TCR beta chain sequence with its context. The antigen remains unidentified. This sample is part of a study of shared clonotypes between healthy human individuals. CDR1 and CDR2 (germline): SGDLS, YYNGEE. The CDR3 is 14 amino acids. Trimming left V 0 bases short and J 3 bases short, with 6 bases between. CD45RO-negative, CCR7-positively selected cells formed the naive CD8 fraction, excluding terminally differentiated effector memory CD45RA+ cells. Original methodology: Filtering differed since immunoSEQ provided only junctions, with no quality scores. Clones were sequenced by immunoSEQ multiplex PCR, and TCRdb holds only the in-frame ones, with some missing. That table is the source of V, J and clone size, and D and trimming were worked out from the DNA. The repertoire holds over 2 million clones, with about 95% as singletons. Study-wide points: There were few donors, and this limited the genetic and exposure-history diversity represented.

The genes are TRBV9 and TRBJ2-2; the D is unclear. The source of this sequence is a man younger than 35 in good health. Sequencing was done on a sample of naive CD8+ T cells sorted from blood. The CDR3 loop is CASSVGAYTGELFF. CDR3 DNA sequence: TGTGCCAGCAGCGTAGGAGCGTACACCGGGGAGCTGTTTTTT. Filled out from reference TRBV9 and TRBJ2-2, the complete variable domain reads DSGVTQTPKHLITATGQRVTLRCSPRSGDLSVYWYQQSLDQGLQFLIQYYNGEERAKGNILERFSAQQFPDLHSELNLSSLELGDSALYFCASSVGAYTGELFFGEGSRLTVL.